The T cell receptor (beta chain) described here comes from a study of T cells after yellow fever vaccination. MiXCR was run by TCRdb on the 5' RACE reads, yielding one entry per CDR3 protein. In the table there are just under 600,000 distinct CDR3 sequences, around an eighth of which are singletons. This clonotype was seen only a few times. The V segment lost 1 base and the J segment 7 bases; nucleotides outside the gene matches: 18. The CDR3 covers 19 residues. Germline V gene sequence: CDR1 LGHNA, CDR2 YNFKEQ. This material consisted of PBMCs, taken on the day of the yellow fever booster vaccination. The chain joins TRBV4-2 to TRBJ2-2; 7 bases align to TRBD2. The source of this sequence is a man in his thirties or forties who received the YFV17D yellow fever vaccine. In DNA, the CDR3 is TGTGCCAGCAGCCAAGTACAGAGTAGTCGGGCGGGAGTTGGCGGGGAGCTGTTTTTT. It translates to CASSQVQSSRAGVGGELFF.